The T cell receptor beta chain under discussion was sequenced for a study of neoadjuvant anti-PD-1 for oral cavity cancer (dated by TCRdb to the early 2020s). For context, the study as a whole: Before undergoing curative-intent surgical resection, most patients got three to four biweekly nivolumab doses at 3 mg/kg. Patients with complete response, partial response or stable disease by RECIST 1.1 were defined as responders, whereas patients with progression were defined as non-responders. Patients without progression received a fourth nivolumab dose around day 43 and underwent definitive surgical resection on days 50-56. The parent correlative cohort had about a dozen patients and a response rate of 33%.

For this clone: The target of this receptor is not known. Per-nucleotide qualities are absent, and no much larger clonotype sits a single base away.

For deep sequencing of PBMC libraries, mostly roughly 0.5 ug of input genomic DNA was used, and six replicates were run per sample. TCRbeta libraries were prepared with the immunoSEQ hsTCRbeta kit according to the manufacturer's instructions. An Illumina NovaSeq 6000 S4 flow cell was used to sequence the final libraries, which had first been combined to 3 nM. In the paper's pipeline: The immunoSEQ Analyzer was used for raw data preprocessing and quality control. The analysis was restricted to productive rearrangements, with each unique CDR3 amino acid sequence defining a clonotype. Repertoire clonality was estimated as the Gini-Simpson index, which was computed with the R package tcR. Gini indices were compared with Student's t test, and associations with tumor size change were assessed by Pearson correlation. The table comes from immuneACCESS by way of TCRdb, which keeps in-frame sequences with V and J called. Part of the clones is missing from these tables; in studies checked, under half for an unresolved V gene and the rest for unknown reasons. That table furnishes V, J and clone size, whereas the DNA furnished D and trimming. The sample table records some 8,700 clones; more than 70% of these occur just once. The ten most abundant clones make up about 4% of the sample.

General conclusions and limits of the study: After neoadjuvant nivolumab, significantly higher T cell clonality (Gini index) was found within PBMCs in non-responders than in responders. Higher pretreatment blood Treg/Th17 ratios correlated with higher pretreatment blood TCRbeta clonality and lower post-treatment tumor TCRbeta clonality. TCR analyses included only a few patients per response group, and the authors called for larger cohorts for validation.

The CDR3 numbers 14 residues from cysteine through phenylalanine. Here the CDR3 DNA is all that survives: 42 bases in frame from base 1. Between the V and J ends, shortened by 0 bases and 8 bases respectively, the junction contains 13 bases. CDR1 and CDR2 are drawn from the germline V gene: SQVTM, ANQGSEA. The sample's time point, from its label and the paper: after neoadjuvant nivolumab, at surgical resection. Patients were newly diagnosed with stage II-IVA oral cavity squamous cell carcinoma and had received no prior systemic or radiation treatment. Everyone in the cohort had locally advanced, HPV-negative oral cavity squamous cell carcinoma. Peripheral blood mononuclear cells were analyzed directly, without maintenance or expansion in culture. Samples were obtained from a longitudinal correlative study of a single-arm phase II trial of neoadjuvant nivolumab in oral cavity squamous cell carcinoma. Subject-matched pre- and post-treatment PBMCs and tumors from three responders and three non-responders underwent genomic DNA-based TCRbeta sequencing. Peripheral blood mononuclear cells were drawn once before nivolumab treatment and a second time after treatment, when surgery took place. The Maxwell RSC DNA from Cells kit was used to extract genomic DNA from PBMCs.

Here the chain combines TRBV29-1 and TRBJ1-4, and TRBD1 may be the D gene, going by 5 matching bases. The origin of this receptor is a person between 35 and 79 years old with oral cavity squamous cell carcinoma. Sequences were derived from PBMCs, sampled after nivolumab (anti-PD-1) treatment. The DNA sequence is given as TGCAGCGTTGAAGATCCAGGGTCTTCCGAAAAACTGTTTTTT. Its coded protein is CSVEDPGSSEKLFF. Here the CDR3 is joined to the reference TRBV29-1 and TRBJ1-4 genes, and the full variable domain is: SAVISQKPSRDICQRGTSLTIQCQVDSQVTMMFWYRQQPGQSLTLIATANQGSEATYESGFVIDKFPISRPNLTFSTLTVSNMSPEDSSIYLCSVEDPGSSEKLFFGSGTQLSVL.